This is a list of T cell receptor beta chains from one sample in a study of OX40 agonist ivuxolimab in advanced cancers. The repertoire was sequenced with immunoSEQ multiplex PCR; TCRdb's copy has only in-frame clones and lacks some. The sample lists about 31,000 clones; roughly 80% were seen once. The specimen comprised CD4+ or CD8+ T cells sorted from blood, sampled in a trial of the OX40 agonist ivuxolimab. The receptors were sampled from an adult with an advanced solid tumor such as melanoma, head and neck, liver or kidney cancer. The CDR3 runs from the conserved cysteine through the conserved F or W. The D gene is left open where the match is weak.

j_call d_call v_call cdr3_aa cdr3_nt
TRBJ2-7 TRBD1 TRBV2 CASVPGQGNHEQYF TGTGCCAGCGTCCCGGGACAGGGGAACCACGAGCAGTACTTC
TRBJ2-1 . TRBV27 CASSPGAKRNEQFF TGTGCCAGCTCCCCGGGAGCTAAAAGGAATGAGCAGTTCTTC
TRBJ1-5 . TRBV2 CASSPLPGPLGRTQHF TGTGCCAGCAGTCCTCTCCCCGGGCCTTTGGGTAGAACCCAGCATTTT
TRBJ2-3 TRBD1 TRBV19 CASSIGGQGSTDTQYF TGTGCCAGTAGTATAGGGGGACAGGGGAGCACAGATACGCAGTATTTT
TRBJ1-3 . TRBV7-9 CASSLGDFSGNTIYF TGTGCCAGCAGCTTAGGGGATTTCTCTGGAAACACCATATATTTT
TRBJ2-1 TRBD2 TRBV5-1 CASSPLFSGSFTYNEQFF TGCGCCAGCAGCCCACTTTTTAGCGGGTCCTTCACCTACAATGAGCAGTTCTTC
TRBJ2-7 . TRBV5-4 CASSQVPSRNEQYF TGTGCCAGCAGCCAAGTTCCATCCCGGAACGAGCAGTACTTC
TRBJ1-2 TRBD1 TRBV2 CASTKTGVNYGYTF TGTGCCAGCACCAAGACAGGGGTAAACTATGGCTACACCTTC
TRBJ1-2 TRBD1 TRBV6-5 CASSYLRGDRALGYTF TGTGCCAGCAGTTACCTCCGGGGGGACAGGGCCCTTGGCTACACCTTC
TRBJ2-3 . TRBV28 CASSSWDGVSTDTQYF TGTGCCAGCAGTTCCTGGGATGGGGTTAGCACAGATACGCAGTATTTT
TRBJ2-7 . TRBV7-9 CASSRLEGEQYF TGTGCCAGCAGCCGCCTAGAGGGCGAGCAGTACTTC